This TCR beta chain was sequenced during a study of shared clonotypes between healthy human individuals. The method was immunoSEQ multiplex PCR; TCRdb's version includes in-frame clones alone and lacks a portion of them. The sample yields roughly 490,000 clones, about 80% seen once. The sample taken for sequencing was PBMCs. This TCR was recovered from a woman aged 40 to 55 in good health. Some clones in this sample may be carry-over from other donors' samples.

CDR3 sequence reads: CASSKQLYEQYF. The CDR3 nucleotides read TGTGCCAGCAGTAAACAGCTATACGAGCAGTACTTC. The chain has TRBV28 and TRBJ2-7; D is ambiguous. The CDR3 loop spans 12 amino acids. Germline lookup yields CDR1 MDHEN and CDR2 SYDVKM. Trimming removed 5 bases from V and 4 bases from J, with 9 bases in between.